The 9 T cell receptor beta chains below all came from one sample that was sequenced in a study of shared clonotypes between healthy human individuals. Sequencing was performed with immunoSEQ multiplex PCR; in TCRdb, only in-frame clones are kept and a portion is missing. The repertoire holds about 79,000 clones, with 50% to 70% as singletons. The sequenced sample consisted of memory CD8+ T cells sorted from blood. Subset here: CD45RO+ cells pooled with CCR7-negative TemRA cells. All receptors come from a man aged 25 to 40 in good health.

The rearrangement uses TRBV11-1 and TRBJ2-6; D assignment may be TRBD1 or TRBD2 (5 bases each). Germline values: CDR1 SGHAT, CDR2 FQDESV (reference sequence). V lost 5 bases and J 0 bases, leaving 14 bases between the germline ends. The CDR3 loop spans 17 amino acids. The CDR3 nucleotides are TGTGCCAGCAGCCCACAGGACTCCAGCTCTGGGGCCAACGTCCTGACTTTC. This translates into CASSPQDSSSGANVLTF.

A remark on this clone: This may be a read error: a much more frequent sequence differs by one nucleotide. Other DNA sequences in the same sample also yield this CDR3. The gene calls are TRBV2 and TRBJ1-2, with D maybe TRBD1 (6 bases). V was shortened by 3 bases and J by 5 bases, with 13 bases between the two germline ends. CDR3 length: 14 amino acids. CDR1 and CDR2 (germline): SNHLY, FYNNEI. The CDR3 DNA reads as TGTGCCAGCAGTGATCTGGGGGGCAATTATGGCTACACCTTC. Its protein is CASSDLGGNYGYTF.

This CDR3 is CATGTGDYGYTF. In DNA form, the CDR3 reads TGTGCCACCGGGACAGGGGACTATGGCTACACCTTC. The chain combines TRBV6-1 with TRBJ1-2; 10 bases fit TRBD1. J gave up 3 bases and V 10 bases, and 2 bases lay outside the gene matches. The germline V gene encodes CDR1 MNHNS and CDR2 SASEGT. The CDR3 sequence is 12 residues long.

This clone was seen repeatedly, ten times or more. The V and J genes are TRBV28 and TRBJ2-7, with a tentative D call TRBD2 (5 bases). Germline CDR1 and CDR2: MDHEN and SYDVKM. The CDR3 sequence is 12 residues long. The V and J ends lost 4 bases and 3 bases respectively, with 7 bases between them. CDR3 sequence (DNA): TGTGCCAGCAGTTCCGGGAACTACGAGCAGTACTTC. Translation gives CASSSGNYEQYF.

This clone appeared a single time. The chain joins TRBV10-2 to TRBJ2-7; D unclear. In germline, CDR1 is WSHSY, CDR2 SAAADI. V was shortened by 4 bases and J by 1 base, with 5 bases between the two germline ends. The CDR3 runs to 12 residues. CDR3 sequence reads: CASSAGSYEQYF. CDR3 coding DNA: TGCGCCAGCAGTGCGGGTTCCTACGAGCAGTACTTC.

V is TRBV15 and J is TRBJ1-5; no reliable D call. CDR1 LNHNV and CDR2 YYDKDF come from the germline V gene (reference sequence). The CDR3 runs 18 residues. V was shortened by 1 base and J by 2 bases, with 18 bases between the two germline ends. CDR3 loop: CATSRGTLGGRGNQPQHF. The DNA for the CDR3 is TGTGCCACCAGCAGAGGTACCTTGGGAGGGAGGGGCAATCAGCCCCAGCATTTT. Complete variable domain (other parts from reference TRBV15 and TRBJ1-5): DAMVIQNPRYQVTQFGKPVTLSCSQTLNHNVMYWYQQKSSQAPKLLFHYYDKDFNNEADTPDNFQSRRPNTSFCFLDIRSPGLGDTAMYLCATSRGTLGGRGNQPQHFGDGTRLSIL.

This sequence joins TRBV5-1 and TRBJ1-1, with D possibly being TRBD1 (5 bases). The CDR3 is 15 residues long. V was shortened by 0 bases and J by 4 bases, with 13 bases between the two germline ends. Germline V gives CDR1 SGHRS, CDR2 YFSETQ. CDR3 loop: CASSLEGAEGTEAFF. The CDR3 DNA reads TGCGCCAGCAGCTTGGAAGGGGCAGAGGGCACTGAAGCTTTCTTT.

The chain couples TRBV15 to TRBJ2-1; the D gene is possibly TRBD1 (6 bases). V gave up 6 bases and J gave up 2 bases, with 11 bases separating them. The germline V gene encodes CDR1 LNHNV and CDR2 YYDKDF (reference sequence). The CDR3 is 14 residues long. CDR3 sequence (DNA): TGTGCCACCAGGGACAGAACAACCTACAATGAGCAGTTCTTC. Translating it yields CATRDRTTYNEQFF.

The rearrangement joins TRBV28 to TRBJ2-5; tentatively, D is TRBD1 (5 bases). Germline V CDR1 and CDR2: MDHEN, SYDVKM. CDR3 length: 14 residues. V shed 6 bases and J shed 3 bases, with 14 bases lying between them. CDR3 nucleotides: TGTGCCAGCAGCTTGACAGCAATTGAAGAGACCCAGTACTTC. It encodes CASSLTAIEETQYF.